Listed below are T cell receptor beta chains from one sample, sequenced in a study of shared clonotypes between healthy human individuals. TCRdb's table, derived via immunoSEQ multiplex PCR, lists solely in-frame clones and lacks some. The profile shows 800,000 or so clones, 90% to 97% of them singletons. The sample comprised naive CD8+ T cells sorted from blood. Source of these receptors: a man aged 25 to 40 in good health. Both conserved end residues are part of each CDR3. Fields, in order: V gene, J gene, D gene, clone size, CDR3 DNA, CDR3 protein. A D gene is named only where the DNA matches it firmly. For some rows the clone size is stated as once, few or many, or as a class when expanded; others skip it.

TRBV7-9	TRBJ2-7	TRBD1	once	TGTGCCAGCAGCTTAGGACAGGGGTTACCCTACGAGCAGTACTTC	CASSLGQGLPYEQYF
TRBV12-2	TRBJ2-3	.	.	.	CASRFALGSCTDTQYF
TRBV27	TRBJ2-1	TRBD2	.	TGTGCCAGCAGTTTTCTGACTAGCGGGAGCATCGATGAGCAGTTCTTC	CASSFLTSGSIDEQFF
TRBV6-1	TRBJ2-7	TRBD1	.	TGTGCCAGCAGTGAGGTCGCCGTCCAGGGGGTGGACGAGCAGTACTTC	CASSEVAVQGVDEQYF
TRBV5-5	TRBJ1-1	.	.	TGTGCCAGCAGCTTAGGAGGGGTCACTGAAGCTTTCTTT	CASSLGGVTEAFF
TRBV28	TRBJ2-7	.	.	TGTGCCAGCAGTCCCCTGGACTTTTTCCTTACCTACGAGCAGTACTTC	CASSPLDFFLTYEQYF
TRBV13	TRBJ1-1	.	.	TGTGCCAGCAGCCAAGTCGGTTCTTCGAACACTGAAGCTTTCTTT	CASSQVGSSNTEAFF
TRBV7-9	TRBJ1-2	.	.	TGTGCCAGCAGTCCGCAAGCCAGCTATGGCTACACCTTC	CASSPQASYGYTF
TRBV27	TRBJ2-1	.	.	TGTGCCAGCAGTAGGACGGAAAGCTCCTACAATGAGCAGTTCTTC	CASSRTESSYNEQFF
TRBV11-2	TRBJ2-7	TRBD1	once	TGTGCCAGCAGTTCCGGACAGGGCCCCGGACAGTACTTC	CASSSGQGPGQYF
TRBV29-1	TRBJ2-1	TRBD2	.	TGCAGCGTTGGAGCGGGAGGCCTCAATGAGCAGTTCTTC	CSVGAGGLNEQFF
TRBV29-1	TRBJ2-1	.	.	TGCAGCGCCGACCCCATTGCGAATGAGCAGTTCTTC	CSADPIANEQFF
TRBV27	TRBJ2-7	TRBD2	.	TGTGCCAGCAGTTACGGACTAGCGGGAGTTTACGAGCAGTACTTC	CASSYGLAGVYEQYF
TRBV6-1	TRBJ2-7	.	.	TGTGCCAGCAGTGAGCAGGCTGGGCAGTCCTACGAGCAGTACTTC	CASSEQAGQSYEQYF
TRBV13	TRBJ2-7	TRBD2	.	TGTGCCAGCAGCTCACTAGCGGGAGGCTCCTACGAGCAGTACTTC	CASSSLAGGSYEQYF
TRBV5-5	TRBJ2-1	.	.	TGTGCCAGCGTAGGGAGCTCCTACAATGAGCAGTTCTTC	CASVGSSYNEQFF
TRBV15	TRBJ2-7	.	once	TGTGCCACCCAGGAAGGGAGGAGATCCTACGAGCAGTACTTC	CATQEGRRSYEQYF